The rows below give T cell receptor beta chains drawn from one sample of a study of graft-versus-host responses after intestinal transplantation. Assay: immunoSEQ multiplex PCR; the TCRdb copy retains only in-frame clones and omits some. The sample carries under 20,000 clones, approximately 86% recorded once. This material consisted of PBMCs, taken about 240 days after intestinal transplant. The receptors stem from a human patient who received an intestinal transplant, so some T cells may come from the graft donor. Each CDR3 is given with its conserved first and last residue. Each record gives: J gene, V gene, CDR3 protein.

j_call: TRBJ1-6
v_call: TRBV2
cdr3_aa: CASSEEGNSPLHF

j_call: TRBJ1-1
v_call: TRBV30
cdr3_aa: CAWSLATVDFEAFF

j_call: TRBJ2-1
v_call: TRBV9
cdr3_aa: CASSDSGGPHNEQFF

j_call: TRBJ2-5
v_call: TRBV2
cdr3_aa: CASSGEVLETQYF

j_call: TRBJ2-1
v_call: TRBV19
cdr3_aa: CASSPRGGSYNEQFF

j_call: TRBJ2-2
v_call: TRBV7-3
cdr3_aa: CASSGGSNTGELFF

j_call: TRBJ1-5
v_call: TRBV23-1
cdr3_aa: CASSGGGREPNQPQHF

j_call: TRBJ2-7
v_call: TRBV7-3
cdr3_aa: CASSPKRTSGREQYF

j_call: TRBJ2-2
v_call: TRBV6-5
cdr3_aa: CASSYDGGAGTGELFF

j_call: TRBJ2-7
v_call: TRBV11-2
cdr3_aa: CASSLSISYEQYF

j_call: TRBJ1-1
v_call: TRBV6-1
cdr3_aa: CASSDRAHMNTEAFF

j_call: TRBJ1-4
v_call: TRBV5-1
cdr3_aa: CASSLESGTNEKLFF

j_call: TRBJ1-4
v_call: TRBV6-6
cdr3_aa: CASNSRQAEREKLFF

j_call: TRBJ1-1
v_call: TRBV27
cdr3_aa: CASTKQGGYTEAFF

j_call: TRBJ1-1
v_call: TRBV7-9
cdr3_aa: CASSITDREEAFF

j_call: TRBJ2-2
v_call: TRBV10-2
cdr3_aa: CASRPSNTGELFF

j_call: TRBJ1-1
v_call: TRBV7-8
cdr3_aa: CASSLARTQTGMGDTEAFF

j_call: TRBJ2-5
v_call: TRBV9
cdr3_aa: CASSSRPGETQYF

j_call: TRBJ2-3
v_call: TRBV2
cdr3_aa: CASSRADTQYF

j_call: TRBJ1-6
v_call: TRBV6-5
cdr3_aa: CASSYNSINSPLHF

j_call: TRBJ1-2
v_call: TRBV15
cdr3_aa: CATSRGTGALAENYGYTF

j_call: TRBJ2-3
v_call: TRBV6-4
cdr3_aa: CASSLAGGTDTQYF

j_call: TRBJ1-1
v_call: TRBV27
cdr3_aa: CASSLSSGFLFLREAFF

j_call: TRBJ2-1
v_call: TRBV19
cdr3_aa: CASSLPKTGKGNEQFF

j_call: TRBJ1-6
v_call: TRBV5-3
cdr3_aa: CARSPSLTGGPSSYNSPLHF

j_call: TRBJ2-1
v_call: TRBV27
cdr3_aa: CASSLGGGALVSYNEQFF

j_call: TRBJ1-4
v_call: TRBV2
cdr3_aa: CASSDQAIATNEKLFF

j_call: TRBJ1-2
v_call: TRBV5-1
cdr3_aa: CASSEGIYGYTF

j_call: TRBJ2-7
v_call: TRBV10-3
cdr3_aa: CAISESGQEQYF